This T cell receptor (beta chain) emerged from a study of T cell responses to AZD1222 COVID-19 vaccine. On the study more broadly: Some second doses came at about 4 weeks and others at about 12 weeks; these were pooled. Study-wide results and limits: Females made up more of the donors, who were largely white British, and clonal diversity may have come out too low. Regions 160-218 and 743-854 dominated among vaccine-associated CD4 TCRs spanning spike. Nearly half of spike-specific TCRs reportedly go after variant regions that carry no mutations.

Remarks on this clone: Its target is unknown.

The assay was immunoSEQ multiplex PCR, and TCRdb's table has in-frame clones only and misses some. The sample carries around 150,000 clones, 80% to 95% recorded once. The specimen was peripheral blood, collected on day 0 of AZD1222 vaccination. The sequence came from an adult in good health.

Here the CDR3 reads CASSMRGTGNRVNYGYTF. The CDR3 region has the DNA TGTGCCAGTAGTATGAGGGGGACAGGGAATCGAGTCAACTATGGCTACACCTTC. This chain connects TRBV19 to TRBJ1-2, with 9 positions matching TRBD1. With V trimmed by 3 bases and J by 2 bases, 13 bases remained unmatched. From germline, CDR1 is LNHDA and CDR2 SQIVND (reference sequence). The CDR3 is made up of 18 amino acids.